This TCR beta chain was sequenced for a study of shared clonotypes between healthy human individuals. Naive-designated CD8 cells lacked CD45RO, were positively enriched for CCR7, and omitted terminally differentiated effector memory CD45RA+ cells. Here immunoSEQ multiplex PCR was the method, and the copy in TCRdb shows in-frame clones only, minus some. The sample lists about 2 million clones, about 95% occurring once. Concerning this clone itself: This CDR3 is also generated by other DNA sequences in the sample.

V was pared by 6 bases and J by 4 bases, with 12 bases between. From germline, CDR1 is MNHEY and CDR2 SMNVEV (reference sequence). This CDR3 region has 13 residues. The chain employs TRBV27 and TRBJ1-2; D perhaps matches TRBD1 (5 bases). Source material: naive CD8+ T cells sorted from blood. This receptor was taken from a man in his late teens or twenties in good health. The CDR3 DNA follows: TGTGCCAGCAGCTTCGGCAGGGCCTATGGCTACACCTTC. Amino acid sequence: CASSFGRAYGYTF.